This T cell receptor beta chain was captured by sequencing in a study of blood T cell repertoires in COVID-19. Study-level background: Spain, Italy and the United States supplied samples that represented acute and convalescent COVID-19. Sources were T cells, B-cell-depleted T cells, or PBMCs; the material itself was cDNA or gDNA.

The CDR3 contains 17 residues. Germline CDR1 reads MNHEY; CDR2 reads SVGEGT. Trimming left V 2 bases short and J 0 bases short, with 14 bases between. The protocol was immunoSEQ multiplex PCR, while the TCRdb copy is restricted to in-frame clones and leaves out a portion. Among 200,000 to 300,000 clones listed, 84% were seen once. The sample was peripheral blood. The chain couples TRBV6-2 or TRBV6-3 to TRBJ1-5; the D gene is possibly TRBD1 (5 bases). The TCR was taken from a human donor in a cohort sampled during active COVID-19. CDR3 nucleotides: TGTGCCAGCAGTTACGGGTCAGGGATAGTTAGCAATCAGCCCCAGCATTTT. Protein product: CASSYGSGIVSNQPQHF.